The 15 T cell receptor beta chains below were found in one sample sequenced in a study of T cells expressing NK-cell markers. TCRdb reprocessed the 5' RACE reads, with one entry per CDR3 protein and no DNA. Across 550,000 or so distinct CDR3 sequences, the top ten clones capture approximately 3.5% of the sample. Sequencing was performed on blood T cells: a sorted CD56 or NKG2C T cell subset, CD4+ or CD8+ T cells, or bulk PBMC T cells (not recorded which). Receptor source: a man aged 18 to 29 in good health.

The chain combines TRBV25-1 with TRBJ2-6; the D gene TCRdb calls, TRBD2, cannot be checked with no DNA. Per germline, CDR1 MGHDK and CDR2 SYGVNS. This CDR3 spans 17 amino acids. CDR3: CASSESAGGSGANVLTF.

The chain uses TRBV3-1 and TRBJ2-7; TCRdb returns TRBD1, unconfirmable since there is no DNA. CDR1 is LGHDT and CDR2 is YNNKEL in the germline V gene (reference sequence). This CDR3 has 14 residues. The CDR3 spells CASSSRQGGYEQYF.

CDR3 sequence: CASSLVWVTGELFF. The rearrangement uses TRBV5-5 and TRBJ2-2. Germline V gene data show CDR1 as SGHKS and CDR2 as YYEKEE (reference sequence). The CDR3 sequence is 14 residues long. Supplemented by reference TRBV5-5 and TRBJ2-2, the full variable domain reads DAGVTQSPTHLIKTRGQQVTLRCSPISGHKSVSWYQQVLGQGPQFIFQYYEKEERGRGNFPDRFSARQFPNYSSELNVNALLLGDSALYLCASSLVWVTGELFFGEGSRLTVL.

The J gene is TRBJ2-1, the V gene TRBV24-1; with no DNA, the TCRdb D assignment of TRBD1 cannot be verified. The CDR3 sequence is 13 residues long. The V gene's germline CDR1 is KGHDR and CDR2 SFDVKD. CDR3 amino acids: CAISGGPSNEQFF.

V gene TRBV21-1 combines with J gene TRBJ2-2; without DNA, the TCRdb call of TRBD2 cannot be checked. TRBV21-1 is an annotated pseudogene. The CDR3 consists of 17 residues. CDR3 sequence reads: CASSKGQGPGNTGELFF.

The CDR3 sequence: CASSIDQYEQYF. The chain links TRBV12-3 or TRBV12-4 to TRBJ2-7. The CDR3 has 12 residues.

The V gene is TRBV13, the J gene TRBJ2-5; TCRdb's D call of TRBD1 is untestable without DNA. The CDR3 runs to 15 residues. Germline values: CDR1 PRHDT, CDR2 FYEKMQ (reference sequence). The CDR3 loop is CASSRTRGLGETQYF.

This chain connects TRBV12-3 or TRBV12-4 to TRBJ2-1; checking the TCRdb D call of TRBD1 is not possible without DNA. This CDR3 has 15 residues. The CDR3 spells CASSSPLSGPNEQFF.

The chain has TRBV12-3 or TRBV12-4 and TRBJ2-3. CDR3 length equals 15 residues. CDR3 sequence: CASSFEGIHTDTQYF.

This rearrangement joins TRBV4-1 to TRBJ1-4; TCRdb proposes TRBD1, but this gene call is untestable without DNA. The CDR3 covers 15 residues. The germline V gene has CDR1 MGHRA and CDR2 YSYEKL. The CDR3 spells CASSWDVGEKEKLFF.

V gene TRBV5-1 combines with J gene TRBJ2-5. CDR1 is SGHRS and CDR2 is YFSETQ in the germline V gene. This CDR3 has 14 amino acids. The CDR3 protein is CASSLGHREETQYF.

The V and J genes are TRBV5-1 and TRBJ2-1; absent DNA, TCRdb's TRBD1 call cannot be checked. Germline loops: CDR1 SGHRS, CDR2 YFSETQ. The CDR3 contains 14 residues. The CDR3 loop reads CASSSSGRYNEQFF.

V usage is TRBV15 and J usage is TRBJ1-1; no DNA is available, so the TRBD1 call from TCRdb remains unchecked. CDR3 size: 14 residues. The germline CDR1 and CDR2 sequences are LNHNV and YYDKDF (reference sequence). CDR3 region: CATSRDRGEGKAFF. The full variable domain, with the rest looked up from reference TRBV15 and TRBJ1-1, is DAMVIQNPRYQVTQFGKPVTLSCSQTLNHNVMYWYQQKSSQAPKLLFHYYDKDFNNEADTPDNFQSRRPNTSFCFLDIRSPGLGDTAMYLCATSRDRGEGKAFFGQGTRLTVV.

CDR3 protein: CASEQGPNYGYTF. V usage is TRBV5-1 and J usage is TRBJ1-2; TCRdb selects TRBD1, and the lack of DNA leaves this call unchecked. There are 13 residues in the CDR3. Germline V gene lookup returns CDR1 SGHRS and CDR2 YFSETQ.

The genes are TRBV28 and TRBJ1-5; TCRdb outputs TRBD1, but without DNA this stays unchecked. CDR1 and CDR2 from the germline V gene are MDHEN and SYDVKM. This CDR3 comprises 16 residues. CDR3 region: CASSLFPLYFNQPQHF.